The 29 T cell receptor beta chains listed next were all sequenced from one sample in a study of human T cells and chemical hapten exposure. Time point noted: pre-sensitization, week 0. The treatment was: therapeutic diphenylcyclopropenone sensitization with weekly scalp DPC. Using its own MiXCR run on the RACE reads, TCRdb lists one record per CDR3 protein. The repertoire holds tens of thousands of distinct CDR3 sequences, with approximately 9.9% as singletons. The source material was whole blood, sampled in connection with sensitization to the hapten diphenylcyclopropenone (DPC). The receptors here all came from a woman aged 50 to 60 with alopecia areata. Some clones in this sample may be carry-over from other donors' samples.

This clonotype was observed many times. The chain employs TRBV24-1 and TRBJ2-1, with a tentative D call TRBD2 (5 bases). The CDR3 totals 14 residues. Per the germline V gene, CDR1 is KGHDR and CDR2 is SFDVKD. With 9 bases removed from V and 0 bases from J, the gap between germline ends came to 11 bases. The CDR3 nucleotides read TGTGCCACCTCCTCGGGGAGCTCCTACAATGAGCAGTTCTTC. As protein: CATSSGSSYNEQFF.

The V gene is TRBV12-3 or TRBV12-4, the J gene TRBJ2-7; 7 positions match TRBD1. With V trimmed by 8 bases and J by 2 bases, 3 bases remained unmatched. The CDR3 runs 12 residues. For the CDR3, the DNA is TGTGCCAGCGGGGACAGCACCTACGAGCAGTACTTC. It specifies CASGDSTYEQYF.

This chain links TRBV7-2 with TRBJ1-2, with unresolved D. V lost 6 bases and J lost 0, with 11 bases in between. Per germline, CDR1 SGHTA and CDR2 FQGNSA. The CDR3 is made up of 14 amino acids. The DNA for the CDR3 is TGTGCCAGCAGTTCCGGACCAGCTAACTATGGCTACACCTTC. It is translated as CASSSGPANYGYTF.

A few counts support this clonotype. This chain uses TRBV28 with TRBJ1-2; a possible D gene is TRBD1 (6 bases). Germline assignment: CDR1 MDHEN and CDR2 SYDVKM. The CDR3 runs to 14 residues. V gave up 2 bases and J gave up 8 bases, with 15 bases separating them. The CDR3 sequence is CASSLGSGVVGYTF. DNA for the CDR3: TGTGCCAGCAGTTTAGGATCAGGGGTAGTCGGCTACACCTTC.

The rearrangement joins TRBV29-1 to TRBJ1-2; TRBD1 matches 7 bases. The CDR3 runs to 12 residues. Trimming at V came to 6 bases and at J to 4 bases, leaving 5 bases not matched to a gene. The germline CDR1 and CDR2 sequences are SQVTM and ANQGSEA. The CDR3 here is CSVRGVGYGYTF. The CDR3 bases are TGCAGCGTCAGGGGGGTAGGCTATGGCTACACCTTC. The variable domain in full, with the rest retrieved from reference TRBV29-1 and TRBJ1-2, is SAVISQKPSRDICQRGTSLTIQCQVDSQVTMMFWYRQQPGQSLTLIATANQGSEATYESGFVIDKFPISRPNLTFSTLTVSNMSPEDSSIYLCSVRGVGYGYTFGSGTRLTVV.

The gene calls are TRBV10-3 and TRBJ1-5; the match to TRBD1 covers 8 bases. V shed 8 bases and J 4 bases; nucleotides not matched to a gene: 7. Germline lookup yields CDR1 ENHRY and CDR2 SYGVKD. The CDR3 is made up of 14 amino acids. The CDR3 loop reads CAIGSGTGNQPQHF. For the CDR3, the DNA is TGTGCCATCGGATCCGGGACAGGAAATCAGCCCCAGCATTTT.

The chain recombines TRBV18 with TRBJ1-1, with D tentatively TRBD1 (6 bases). Per the germline V gene, CDR1 is KGHSH and CDR2 is LQKENI. Deletions cut 2 bases from V and 7 bases from J, with 11 bases between. The CDR3 covers 13 residues. This CDR3 reads CASSPDDRLEAFF. The CDR3 DNA reads TGTGCCAGCTCACCAGACGACAGGCTTGAAGCTTTCTTT.

The rearrangement joins TRBV20-1 to TRBJ1-2; 7 bases align to TRBD1. The V segment lost 1 base and the J segment 4 bases; nucleotides outside the gene matches: 3. The CDR3 is 13 amino acids. In germline, CDR1 is DFQATT, CDR2 SNEGSKA (reference sequence). The CDR3 region is CSARGDRTYGYTF. The CDR3 nucleotides read TGCAGTGCTAGAGGGGACAGAACCTATGGCTACACCTTC.

This chain uses TRBV11-1 with TRBJ2-1; D gene ambiguous. Germline CDR1 is SGHAT and CDR2 is FQDESV (reference sequence). V was clipped by 7 bases and J by 7 bases, with 11 bases between them. There are 12 residues in the CDR3. Here the CDR3 DNA reads TGTGCCAGCACCTCGCGTTTTAATGAGCAGTTCTTC. It translates to CASTSRFNEQFF.

The V call is TRBV4-3, the J call TRBJ2-1, with D perhaps TRBD1 or TRBD2 (7 bases each). CDR3 size: 16 residues. V gave up 3 bases and J gave up 3 bases, with 15 bases separating them. Germline V gene lookup returns CDR1 LGHNA and CDR2 YSLEER. The CDR3 here is CASSHADREGYNEQFF. CDR3 bases: TGCGCCAGCAGCCACGCTGACAGGGAGGGCTACAATGAGCAGTTCTTC.

This clonotype was seen repeatedly, ten times or more. The chain employs TRBV5-4 and TRBJ2-5; TRBD1 agrees at 9 bases. The germline V gene has CDR1 SGHNT and CDR2 YYREEE (reference sequence). V gave up 2 bases and J gave up 2 bases; unmatched junction bases: 7. The CDR3 consists of 16 residues. CDR3 nucleotide sequence: TGTGCCAGCAGCTTCCTCCGGGACAGGGCTCAAGAGACCCAGTACTTC. This translates into CASSFLRDRAQETQYF.

V usage is TRBV5-4 and J usage is TRBJ2-7, with TRBD1 matching 10 bases. Trimming removed 4 bases from V and 1 base from J; junction bases left unmatched: 8. Germline V lookup: CDR1 SGHNT, CDR2 YYREEE (reference sequence). There are 16 residues in the CDR3. As DNA, the CDR3 is TGTGCCAGCAGCCAACCGGACAGGGGGGATTCCTACGAGCAGTACTTC. Residues: CASSQPDRGDSYEQYF. Full variable domain (missing parts from reference TRBV5-4 and TRBJ2-7): ETGVTQSPTHLIKTRGQQVTLRCSSQSGHNTVSWYQQALGQGPQFIFQYYREEENGRGNFPPRFSGLQFPNYSSELNVNALELDDSALYLCASSQPDRGDSYEQYFGPGTRLTVT.

This clonotype has a count of ten or more. The rearrangement uses TRBV4-3 and TRBJ2-7; D not certain. The CDR3 has 17 amino acids. Trimming took 0 bases from V and 3 from J, leaving 18 bases between them. Germline values: CDR1 LGHNA, CDR2 YSLEER. The CDR3 sequence: CASSQEFIPTVGYEQYF. CDR3 coding DNA: TGCGCCAGCAGCCAAGAATTCATTCCCACCGTCGGCTACGAGCAGTACTTC.

This clonotype was counted many times. The chain employs TRBV25-1 and TRBJ1-4, with D maybe TRBD1 (6 bases). This CDR3 has 16 amino acids. V lost 3 bases, J lost 0 bases, and 11 bases lay in between. Looked up from germline, CDR1 is MGHDK and CDR2 is SYGVNS. CDR3 coding DNA: TGTGCCAGCAGTGACTACAGGGCCGCAACTAATGAAAAACTGTTTTTT. This translates into CASSDYRAATNEKLFF.

This clonotype was seen ten or more times. A read error may account for a junction end that differs from germline. The CDR3 DNA reads as TGTGCCAGCAGTGAAGATCGGGTTTATGACTACACCTTC. This codes for CASSEDRVYDYTF. The chain joins TRBV2 to TRBJ1-2; D not certain. Germline values: CDR1 SNHLY, CDR2 FYNNEI. This CDR3 is built from 13 residues.

In its sample, this clonotype was seen many times. This sequence joins TRBV7-2 and TRBJ2-7; D is perhaps TRBD2 (5 bases). Trimming took 5 bases from V and 2 from J, leaving 16 bases between them. Germline V gene data show CDR1 as SGHTA and CDR2 as FQGNSA. This CDR3 contains 15 residues. In nucleotides, the CDR3 is TGTGCCAGCAGCCCAACTCGCGGAGGCACCTACGAGCAGTACTTC. It codes for CASSPTRGGTYEQYF.

Only a few counts were recorded for this clonotype. This rearrangement joins TRBV30 to TRBJ2-1; 14 positions match TRBD2. The CDR3 sequence is 17 residues long. V lost 5 bases, J lost 2 bases, and 8 bases stayed unmatched. Germline-derived CDR1 and CDR2 are GTSNPN and SVGIG (reference sequence). The DNA for the CDR3 is TGTGCCTGGGTCCCGGGACTAGCGGGAGAAACCTACAATGAGCAGTTCTTC. It is translated as CAWVPGLAGETYNEQFF.

This clonotype was found many times. This chain links TRBV6-2 or TRBV6-3 with TRBJ1-5; 10 nucleotides agree with TRBD1. This CDR3 spans 17 amino acids. CDR1 and CDR2 (germline): MNHEY, SVGEGT. J lost 2 bases, V lost 6 bases, and 10 bases had no gene match. CDR3 region: CASRTPSGQGGNQPQHF. The CDR3 DNA reads as TGTGCCAGCAGAACACCTTCCGGACAGGGGGGCAATCAGCCCCAGCATTTT.

This clonotype was recorded many times. V gene TRBV11-2 combines with J gene TRBJ2-7; 8 bases are shared with TRBD1. Trimming at V came to 5 bases and at J to 5 bases, leaving 2 bases not matched to a gene. This CDR3 contains 12 residues. Germline CDR1 SGHAT, CDR2 FQNNGV. The CDR3 loop is CASSPDRDEQYF. CDR3 DNA: TGTGCCAGCAGCCCGGACAGGGACGAGCAGTACTTC. Using reference TRBV11-2 and TRBJ2-7 for the parts outside the CDR3, the full variable domain is EAGVAQSPRYKIIEKRQSVAFWCNPISGHATLYWYQQILGQGPKLLIQFQNNGVVDDSQLPKDRFSAERLKGVDSTLKIQPAKLEDSAVYLCASSPDRDEQYFGPGTRLTVT.

In this sample, this clonotype turned up many times. The chain has TRBV6-2 or TRBV6-3 and TRBJ1-1; 9 bases line up with TRBD1. The CDR3 spans 15 residues. Unmatched junction bases numbered 5, after V lost 5 bases and J lost 1 base. Germline values: CDR1 MNHEY, CDR2 SVGEGT. The DNA of the CDR3 is TGTGCCAGCAGTCCAAGACAGGGGGGGAACACTGAAGCTTTCTTT. As protein: CASSPRQGGNTEAFF.

This clonotype has ten or more counts. J is TRBJ1-2 and V is TRBV7-9, with D uncertain. The length of the CDR3 is 15 residues. Trimming removed 4 bases at V and 5 bases at J, with 17 bases between. In germline, CDR1 is SEHNR, CDR2 FQNEAQ (reference sequence). The CDR3 loop reads CASSSKPPLLYGYTF. CDR3 bases: TGTGCCAGCAGCTCCAAGCCCCCCCTTTTATATGGCTACACCTTC.

The table lists this clonotype with many counts. This sequence joins TRBV9 and TRBJ2-7, with D possibly being TRBD2 (6 bases). Germline assignment: CDR1 SGDLS and CDR2 YYNGEE. V was shortened by 4 bases and J by 1 base, with 12 bases between the two germline ends. The CDR3 sequence is 14 residues long. DNA for the CDR3: TGTGCCAGCAGCCCCCTCGGGACTTCCTACGAGCAGTACTTC. Amino acids: CASSPLGTSYEQYF.

This chain joins TRBV6-5 and TRBJ1-6, with D hard to call. Trimming removed 2 bases from V and 9 bases from J, with 11 bases in between. The CDR3 length is 14 residues. Germline V CDR1 and CDR2: MNHEY, SVGAGI. CDR3 sequence reads: CASSYVRGGSPLHF. The CDR3 bases are TGTGCCAGCAGTTACGTCCGGGGTGGTTCACCCCTCCACTTT.

This clonotype was counted many times. The chain has TRBV6-2 or TRBV6-3 and TRBJ2-5, with D uncertain. V lost 6 bases and J lost 5, with 10 bases in between. The CDR3 runs 12 residues. Germline CDR1 and CDR2: MNHEY and SVGEGT. For the CDR3, the DNA is TGTGCCAGCAGAGACCCCAGTGAGACCCAGTACTTC. As protein: CASRDPSETQYF.

V usage is TRBV29-1 and J usage is TRBJ1-1; D is uncertain. Germline values: CDR1 SQVTM, CDR2 ANQGSEA. CDR3 size: 14 residues. V gave up 7 bases and J gave up 3 bases, with 18 bases separating them. The CDR3 sequence is CSALIRSGDTEAFF. The CDR3 region has the DNA TGCAGCGCTTTGATTCGAAGCGGGGACACTGAAGCTTTCTTT.

The V call is TRBV10-3, the J call TRBJ1-5; no firm D call. The germline gives CDR1 ENHRY, CDR2 SYGVKD. Trimming pared 11 bases from V and 4 bases from J, leaving 12 bases between. The CDR3 covers 12 residues. CDR3 protein: CASRAGNQPQHF. In DNA form, the CDR3 reads TGTGCCTCGCGGGCGGGGAATCAGCCCCAGCATTTT.

The chain combines TRBV19 with TRBJ1-2; no definite D call. CDR1 and CDR2 (germline): LNHDA, SQIVND (reference sequence). CDR3 length: 14 amino acids. V lost 3 bases, J lost 8 bases, and 16 bases lay in between. The CDR3, as DNA: TGTGCCAGTAGTATCGTACAGCCAACGAGGGGCTACACCTTC. This gives the protein CASSIVQPTRGYTF.

This clonotype was detected many times. The V call is TRBV27, the J call TRBJ2-7, with a possible D match to TRBD2 (6 bases). Germline V gene data show CDR1 as MNHEY and CDR2 as SMNVEV (reference sequence). CDR3 length: 15 residues. Trimming pared 1 base from V and 6 bases from J, leaving 16 bases between. CDR3 loop: CASSLWWGESLEQYF. The CDR3 DNA is TGTGCCAGCAGTTTATGGTGGGGGGAGAGTCTCGAGCAGTACTTC.

This clonotype was recorded a few times. The V and J genes are TRBV5-4 and TRBJ1-6; D is ambiguous. The CDR3 sequence is 14 residues long. Germline V gene lookup returns CDR1 SGHNT and CDR2 YYREEE (reference sequence). V was trimmed by 4 bases and J by 7 bases, leaving 12 bases between them. CDR3 sequence reads: CASSLPNSNSPLHF. As DNA, the CDR3 is TGTGCCAGCAGCCTCCCCAACAGCAATTCACCCCTCCACTTT. Variable domain in full (rest from reference TRBV5-4 and TRBJ1-6): ETGVTQSPTHLIKTRGQQVTLRCSSQSGHNTVSWYQQALGQGPQFIFQYYREEENGRGNFPPRFSGLQFPNYSSELNVNALELDDSALYLCASSLPNSNSPLHFGNGTRLTVT.